This T cell receptor (beta chain) originates from a study of T-cell reconstitution after alpha-beta-depleted transplantation in children (TCRdb year 2016). Regarding the complete study: T-cell immune reconstitution after TCRalphabeta/CD19-depleted allogeneic hematopoietic cell transplantation in children was quantitatively tracked in the study by means of TCR repertoire profiling.

Taken from cysteine to phenylalanine, the CDR3 has 16 residues. Left in the record is the CDR3 DNA by itself, 48 bases read in frame from the first base. Per the germline V gene, SGHRS is the CDR1 and YFSETQ is the CDR2. V and J are truncated by 2 bases and 0 bases respectively, leaving an intervening sequence of 14 bases. Library creation used PCR. TCRdb names Illumina HiSeq 2500 as the instrument used. Molecular barcoding was employed in the preparation of TCR libraries, with unique molecular identifiers being used to normalize TCRbeta repertoire quantification. The public reads were reanalyzed by TCRdb: fastp trimming at Q25, MiXCR alignment, in-frame beta chains only. Rows merge per CDR3 protein into single entries with the most common DNA and genes. In all, the sample holds 360,000 or so distinct CDR3 sequences, and over 20% of those were seen once. Over 3.5% of the sample is held by the ten biggest clonotypes.

About this clonotype itself: The specificity of this receptor is unknown. No base qualities exist here, and no much larger clone lies one base off it.

This receptor was taken from a human donor who donated a stem cell graft to a child with acute myeloid leukemia. Recombination joined TRBV5-1 with TRBJ1-1; TRBD1 might be the D gene, on 5 matching bases. Sequenced here: PBMCs from the stem cell graft donor, sampled from the stem cell graft. The CDR3 here reads CASSLPRGGMNTEAFF. In nucleotide form, the sequence is TGCGCCAGCAGCTTACCCCGGGGGGGGATGAACACTGAAGCTTTCTTT.